This TCR beta chain was captured in a study of blood T cell repertoires in COVID-19. Clones were read by immunoSEQ multiplex PCR, and TCRdb kept only the in-frame ones, dropping some. This table has 150,000 to 200,000 clones, roughly 80% appearing once. This CDR3 contains 13 residues. Germline-derived CDR1 and CDR2 are MRHNA and SNTAGT. The V and J ends lost 2 bases and 6 bases respectively, with 10 bases between them. Membership in each cohort depended on participant-reported clinical history. The clonotype comes from a man in his sixties who had been exposed to COVID-19. The chain uses TRBV6-4 and TRBJ1-2, with D tentatively TRBD1 (5 bases). The sequencing input was PBMCs or T cells enriched from blood (not recorded which). CDR3: CASSDGAANGYTF. CDR3 nucleotide sequence: TGTGCCAGCAGTGACGGGGCCGCAAATGGCTACACCTTC.